The 16 T cell receptor beta chains presented below share a single source sample, sequenced in a study of CD8+ T cells in alopecia areata. Sequencing relied on a cDNA template that was reverse transcribed from extracted RNA. Repertoires were generated with immunoSEQ multiplex PCR, while TCRdb's copy carries only in-frame clones and drops some. Seen here are under 200,000 clones, approximately 62% observed once, and the top ten hold 14%. The sample's treatment: oral pan-JAK inhibitor, 5-10 mg twice daily. Sequences were derived from CD4+ T cells sorted from blood, sampled at week 24, from a patient treated with tofacitinib. Every receptor here comes from a human donor with alopecia areata.

This chain connects TRBV25-1 to TRBJ1-6; TRBD1 is a possible D gene (6 bases). Between the trimmed V and J ends, which lost 5 bases and 6 bases, there was a span of 11 bases. Germline V gene lookup returns CDR1 MGHDK and CDR2 SYGVNS. CDR3 length: 14 residues. Written as DNA, the CDR3 is TGTGCCAGCAGTACCCGCAGGGGTAATTCACCCCTCCACTTT. Its translation: CASSTRRGNSPLHF.

This clone occurred a few times. The chain uses TRBV5-6 and TRBJ1-2; weak D call: TRBD1 (5 bases). The V gene lost 0 bases and the J gene lost 4 bases, with 16 bases spanning the gap. The CDR3 loop spans 16 amino acids. CDR1 and CDR2 from the germline V gene are SGHDT and YYEEEE. For the CDR3, the DNA is TGTGCCAGCAGCTTGGGACCGCTCGACAGAACCTATGGCTACACCTTC. Its translation is CASSLGPLDRTYGYTF.

CDR3 sequence reads: CSVGERAGEQYF. The DNA for the CDR3 is TGCAGCGTAGGGGAGCGGGCGGGGGAGCAGTACTTC. The genes are TRBV29-1 and TRBJ2-7; tentatively, D is TRBD2 (6 bases). This CDR3 is 12 amino acids long. Trimming pared 6 bases from V and 7 bases from J, leaving 16 bases between. The germline V gene has CDR1 SQVTM and CDR2 ANQGSEA.

The J gene is TRBJ1-2, the V gene TRBV10-3; possibly TRBD1 for D (5 bases). V was pared by 10 bases and J by 4 bases, with 13 bases between. The CDR3 is 12 amino acids. The germline CDR1 and CDR2 sequences are ENHRY and SYGVKD. In DNA, the CDR3 is TGTGCCACGGATGGGGGGGGCTATGGCTACACCTTC. It yields the protein CATDGGGYGYTF.

The DNA for the CDR3 is TGCAGCGTCGTAGCGGGGCACACAGATACGCAGTATTTT. This sequence encodes CSVVAGHTDTQYF. The V and J genes are TRBV29-1 and TRBJ2-3; 8 positions match TRBD2. CDR3 length equals 13 residues. The J segment lost 2 bases and the V segment lost 6 bases, leaving 4 bases of the junction unmatched. From germline, CDR1 is SQVTM and CDR2 ANQGSEA.

The genes are TRBV6-5 and TRBJ1-3; D unresolved. Trimming pared 5 bases from V and 4 bases from J, leaving 15 bases between. The V gene's germline CDR1 is MNHEY and CDR2 SVGAGI. This CDR3 is 15 amino acids long. The DNA for the CDR3 is TGTGCCAGCAGTAACCAAATTCTGGACGGAAACACCATATATTTT. Protein sequence: CASSNQILDGNTIYF.

The chain has TRBV29-1 and TRBJ2-7, with TRBD1 matching over 12 bases. Germline lookup yields CDR1 SQVTM and CDR2 ANQGSEA. J gave up 4 bases and V 7 bases, and 11 bases lay outside the gene matches. The CDR3 is made up of 15 amino acids. CDR3 in DNA: TGCAGCGCCAGTACCGGGACAGGGGGCGCTTACGAGCAGTACTTC. Residues: CSASTGTGGAYEQYF.

In this sample, this clone turned up once. The chain carries TRBV9 and TRBJ2-7; D is possibly TRBD1 (6 bases). CDR3 length: 14 residues. V was cut by 1 base and J by 1 base, with 9 bases left in between. Germline CDR1 SGDLS, CDR2 YYNGEE. This chain's CDR3 is CASSVRDRSYEQYF. Here the CDR3 DNA reads TGTGCCAGCAGCGTACGAGACAGGTCCTACGAGCAGTACTTC.

This rearrangement joins TRBV23-1 to TRBJ2-1; D gene uncertain. TRBV23-1 counts as an open reading frame of uncertain function. This CDR3 comprises 13 residues. Trimming took 5 bases from V and 0 from J, leaving 5 bases between them. The CDR3 region is CASSYSSYNEQFF. The CDR3 coding sequence is TGCGCCAGCAGTTATAGCTCCTACAATGAGCAGTTCTTC.

CDR3 in DNA: TGTGCCAGCAGTGAAGCCGGGACTGAAGTATACGAGCAGTACTTC. This codes for CASSEAGTEVYEQYF. This chain connects TRBV6-1 to TRBJ2-7; a weak D match, TRBD2 (6 bases). Deletions cut 0 bases from V and 4 bases from J, with 13 bases between. The germline CDR1 and CDR2 sequences are MNHNS and SASEGT. This CDR3 region has 15 residues.

J is TRBJ2-3 and V is TRBV27; D uncertain. This CDR3 has 15 amino acids. Germline assignment: CDR1 MNHEY and CDR2 SMNVEV (reference sequence). V was clipped by 6 bases and J by 2 bases, with 15 bases between them. The CDR3 sequence is CASSPSNEPTDTQYF. The CDR3 DNA is TGTGCCAGCAGCCCTTCAAATGAACCCACAGATACGCAGTATTTT.

With regard to this clone: The sample contains more than one DNA sequence encoding this CDR3. CDR3 in DNA: TGTGCCAGCAGCGTAGTAGGCACAGATACGCAGTATTTT. Amino acid sequence: CASSVVGTDTQYF. This chain joins TRBV9 and TRBJ2-3, with D unclear. Per germline, CDR1 SGDLS and CDR2 YYNGEE. This CDR3 spans 13 amino acids. V was cut by 0 bases and J by 1 base, with 3 bases left in between.

The chain uses TRBV30 and TRBJ2-1; D gene ambiguous. Germline CDR1 reads GTSNPN; CDR2 reads SVGIG (reference sequence). The CDR3 is 13 amino acids. Trimming removed 3 bases from V and 3 bases from J, with 9 bases in between. CDR3 sequence: CAWSSRVYNEQFF. The CDR3, as DNA: TGTGCCTGGAGCTCCCGGGTCTACAATGAGCAGTTCTTC.

The genes are TRBV9 and TRBJ2-3, with D possibly being TRBD1 (6 bases). This CDR3 is built from 16 residues. Between the trimmed V and J ends, which lost 0 bases and 0 bases, there was a span of 11 bases. The germline V gene has CDR1 SGDLS and CDR2 YYNGEE. CDR3 loop: CASSVVNRVSTDTQYF. In DNA, the CDR3 is TGTGCCAGCAGCGTAGTCAACAGGGTTAGCACAGATACGCAGTATTTT.

This clone was recorded at least ten times. V gene TRBV7-8 combines with J gene TRBJ1-5, with D unresolved. The V gene's germline CDR1 is SGHVS and CDR2 FQNEAQ. CDR3 length equals 16 residues. The V end lost 5 bases, the J end lost 0 bases, and 14 bases lay between the germline ends. The CDR3 protein is CASSQADGLSNQPQHF. The CDR3 DNA reads as TGTGCCAGCAGCCAGGCCGACGGACTTAGCAATCAGCCCCAGCATTTT. The whole variable domain, filled in from reference TRBV7-8 and TRBJ1-5, reads GAGVSQSPRYKVAKRGQDVALRCDPISGHVSLFWYQQALGQGPEFLTYFQNEAQLDKSGLPSDRFFAERPEGSVSTLKIQRTQQEDSAVYLCASSQADGLSNQPQHFGDGTRLSIL.

This clone showed up just a few times. The chain couples TRBV18 to TRBJ1-2; the match to TRBD1 covers 7 bases. Trimming removed 4 bases from V and 2 bases from J; junction bases left unmatched: 4. Germline V gene sequence: CDR1 KGHSH, CDR2 LQKENI. The CDR3 length is 14 residues. This CDR3 is CASSLDRENYGYTF. The CDR3 DNA reads TGTGCCAGCTCACTCGACAGGGAGAACTATGGCTACACCTTC.